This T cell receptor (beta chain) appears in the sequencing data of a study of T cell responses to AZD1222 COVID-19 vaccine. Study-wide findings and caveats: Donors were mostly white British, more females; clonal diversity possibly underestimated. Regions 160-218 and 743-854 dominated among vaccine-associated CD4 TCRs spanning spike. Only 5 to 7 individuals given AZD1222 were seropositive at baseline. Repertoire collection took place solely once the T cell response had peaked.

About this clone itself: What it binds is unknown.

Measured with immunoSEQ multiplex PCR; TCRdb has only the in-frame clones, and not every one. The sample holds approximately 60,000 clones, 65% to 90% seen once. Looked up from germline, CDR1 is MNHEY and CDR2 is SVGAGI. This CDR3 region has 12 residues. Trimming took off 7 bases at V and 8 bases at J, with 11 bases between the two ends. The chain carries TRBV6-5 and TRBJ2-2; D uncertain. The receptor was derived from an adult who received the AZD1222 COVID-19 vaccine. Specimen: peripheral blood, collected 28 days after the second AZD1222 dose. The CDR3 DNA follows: TGTGCCAGCACAGAGAATTCGGGGGAGCTGTTTTTT. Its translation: CASTENSGELFF.